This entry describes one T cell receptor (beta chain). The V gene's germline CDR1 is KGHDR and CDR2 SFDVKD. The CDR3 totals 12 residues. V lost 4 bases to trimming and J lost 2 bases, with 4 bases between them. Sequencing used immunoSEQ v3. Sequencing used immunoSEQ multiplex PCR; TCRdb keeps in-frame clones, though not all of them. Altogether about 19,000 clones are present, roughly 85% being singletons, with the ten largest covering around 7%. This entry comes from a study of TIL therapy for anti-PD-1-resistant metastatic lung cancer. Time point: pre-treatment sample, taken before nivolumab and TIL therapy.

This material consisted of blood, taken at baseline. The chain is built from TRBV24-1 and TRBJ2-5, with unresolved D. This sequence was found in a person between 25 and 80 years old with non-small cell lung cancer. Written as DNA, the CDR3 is TGTGCCACCAGTGACTCTCAAGAGACCCAGTACTTC. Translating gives CATSDSQETQYF.